This record covers a single T cell receptor (beta chain). This record comes from a study of cytomegalovirus exposure and HLA in healthy donors. CDR1 and CDR2 from the germline V gene are LNHNV and YYDKDF (reference sequence). With 4 bases removed from V and 5 bases from J, the gap between germline ends came to 8 bases. This CDR3 is built from 12 residues. The PCR made use of 60 Vbeta and 13 Jbeta primers. TCRdb's copy holds only in-frame clones and misses some; the assay was immunoSEQ multiplex PCR. The sample consists of about 150,000 clones, 79% of them appearing once. Sequencing was done on a sample of PBMCs. The sequence derives from a man aged 25-40 years in good health and CMV-seropositive. This chain connects TRBV15 to TRBJ2-5; no clear D. The CDR3 nucleotides read TGTGCCACCAGCAACCCCGGGGAGACCCAGTACTTC. This translates into CATSNPGETQYF.